Listed below are T cell receptor beta chains from one sample, sequenced in a study of blood T cell repertoires in COVID-19. Clones were sequenced by immunoSEQ multiplex PCR, and TCRdb holds only the in-frame ones, with some missing. The data hold 170,000 or so clones, with around nine tenths observed a single time. The sample was PBMCs or T cells enriched from blood (not recorded which). All receptors derive from a woman aged 45-59 years who had recovered from COVID-19. CDR3s include the opening cysteine and the closing phenylalanine or tryptophan. Each record gives: clone size, V gene, CDR3 length, D gene, J gene, CDR3 DNA, CDR3 protein. The D gene is left open where the match is weak. Size is stated for part of the rows, as once, few or many counts, or as a class when the clone is expanded.

abundance: NA; v_gene: TRBV7-3; len: 15; d_gene: TRBD2; j_gene: TRBJ2-3; CDR3nt: TGTGCCAGCAGCTTAGTGGGGGGGAGCACAGATACGCAGTATTTT; CDR3aa: CASSLVGGSTDTQYF
abundance: NA; v_gene: TRBV5-1; len: 15; d_gene: NA; j_gene: TRBJ2-2; CDR3nt: TGCGCCAGCAGCCCCCAGCAGGAACGCACCGGGGAGCTGTTTTTT; CDR3aa: CASSPQQERTGELFF
abundance: once; v_gene: TRBV4-3; len: 12; d_gene: NA; j_gene: TRBJ2-7; CDR3nt: TGCGCCAGCAGCCAAGCCGCGGGAAGGCAGTACTTC; CDR3aa: CASSQAAGRQYF
abundance: NA; v_gene: TRBV9; len: 15; d_gene: TRBD1; j_gene: TRBJ2-2; CDR3nt: TGTGCCAGCACCCAGGGGACAGGGCTGGCCGGGGAGCTGTTTTTT; CDR3aa: CASTQGTGLAGELFF
abundance: NA; v_gene: TRBV28; len: 15; d_gene: TRBD1; j_gene: TRBJ1-2; CDR3nt: TGTGCCAGCAGCTCTGGACAGGGGATTACCTATGGCTACACCTTC; CDR3aa: CASSSGQGITYGYTF
abundance: once; v_gene: TRBV18; len: 13; d_gene: TRBD1; j_gene: TRBJ2-5; CDR3nt: TGTGCCAGCTCACCCGGACAGGGAGAGACCCAGTACTTC; CDR3aa: CASSPGQGETQYF
abundance: NA; v_gene: TRBV7-3; len: 15; d_gene: TRBD1; j_gene: TRBJ1-6; CDR3nt: TGTGCCAGCAGCCTAGGGACAGGGACTAATTCACCCCTCCACTTT; CDR3aa: CASSLGTGTNSPLHF
abundance: NA; v_gene: TRBV12-3/TRBV12-4; len: 13; d_gene: NA; j_gene: TRBJ2-7; CDR3nt: TGTGCCAGCACCCTCCATCAGGGCTACGAGCAGTACTTC; CDR3aa: CASTLHQGYEQYF
abundance: NA; v_gene: TRBV5-5; len: 16; d_gene: TRBD2; j_gene: TRBJ2-1; CDR3nt: TGTGCCAGCAGCACTCCCCGGGGGGGCTCCTACAATGAGCAGTTCTTC; CDR3aa: CASSTPRGGSYNEQFF
abundance: NA; v_gene: TRBV4-2; len: 17; d_gene: TRBD2; j_gene: TRBJ2-1; CDR3nt: TGTGCCAGCAGCCAAGGGGCGGGTAGCGGGGGGTACAATGAGCAGTTCTTC; CDR3aa: CASSQGAGSGGYNEQFF
abundance: NA; v_gene: TRBV7-6; len: 15; d_gene: NA; j_gene: TRBJ1-2; CDR3nt: TGTGCCAGCAGCTTAGGGTCCGTAGCCAACTATGGCTACACCTTC; CDR3aa: CASSLGSVANYGYTF
abundance: once; v_gene: TRBV7-3; len: 13; d_gene: NA; j_gene: TRBJ2-5; CDR3nt: TGTGCCAGCAGCTTAAACATGAAAGAGACCCAGTACTTC; CDR3aa: CASSLNMKETQYF
abundance: NA; v_gene: TRBV4-1; len: 15; d_gene: NA; j_gene: TRBJ1-5; CDR3nt: TGCGCCAGCAGCCAAGTATGGGGAGGAAATCAGCCCCAGCATTTT; CDR3aa: CASSQVWGGNQPQHF
abundance: once; v_gene: TRBV29-1; len: 12; d_gene: TRBD1; j_gene: TRBJ1-1; CDR3nt: TGCAGCTCATGTCCAGGGGGCAGTGAAGCTTTCTTT; CDR3aa: CSSCPGGSEAFF
abundance: few; v_gene: TRBV3-1/TRBV3-2; len: 15; d_gene: TRBD1; j_gene: TRBJ1-2; CDR3nt: TGTGCCAGCAGCCAGCCGGACAGGGCACCCTATGGCTACACCTTC; CDR3aa: CASSQPDRAPYGYTF
abundance: NA; v_gene: TRBV6-1; len: 15; d_gene: TRBD2; j_gene: TRBJ2-3; CDR3nt: TGTGCCAGCAGTGATATAGCGGGGGGCCATGATACGCAGTATTTT; CDR3aa: CASSDIAGGHDTQYF
abundance: NA; v_gene: TRBV13; len: 15; d_gene: TRBD2; j_gene: TRBJ2-7; CDR3nt: TGTGCCAGCAGCCCGCACCTAGCGGGGGGGAACGAGCAGTACTTC; CDR3aa: CASSPHLAGGNEQYF
abundance: few; v_gene: TRBV11-1; len: 15; d_gene: TRBD1; j_gene: TRBJ2-1; CDR3nt: TGTGCCAGCAGCCGCCGGGACAGGGGAGGGAATGAGCAGTTCTTC; CDR3aa: CASSRRDRGGNEQFF
abundance: NA; v_gene: TRBV6-5; len: 14; d_gene: TRBD1; j_gene: TRBJ2-2; CDR3nt: TGTGCCAGCAGTTCGACAGGGGACACCGGGGAGCTGTTTTTT; CDR3aa: CASSSTGDTGELFF
abundance: NA; v_gene: TRBV30; len: 14; d_gene: NA; j_gene: TRBJ1-3; CDR3nt: TGTGCCTGGAGAAGGACAGAAATCGGAAACACCATATATTTT; CDR3aa: CAWRRTEIGNTIYF
abundance: NA; v_gene: TRBV11-2; len: 15; d_gene: NA; j_gene: TRBJ2-1; CDR3nt: TGTGCCAGCAGCTTAGAGGGGGGCTCCTACAATGAGCAGTTCTTC; CDR3aa: CASSLEGGSYNEQFF
abundance: NA; v_gene: TRBV19; len: 13; d_gene: NA; j_gene: TRBJ2-5; CDR3nt: TGTGCCAGTAGTGTGGCGGGTGGGGAGACCCAGTACTTC; CDR3aa: CASSVAGGETQYF
abundance: NA; v_gene: TRBV7-9; len: 18; d_gene: NA; j_gene: TRBJ1-5; CDR3nt: TGTGCCAGCAGCTTAGTGTTGGCCCGGGACACCTCACATCAGCCCCAGCATTTT; CDR3aa: CASSLVLARDTSHQPQHF
abundance: NA; v_gene: TRBV19; len: 17; d_gene: TRBD1; j_gene: TRBJ1-4; CDR3nt: TGTGCCAGCCTTAGATCCGGGACAGGGGGCCAGAATGAAAAACTGTTTTTT; CDR3aa: CASLRSGTGGQNEKLFF
abundance: NA; v_gene: TRBV6-5; len: 14; d_gene: NA; j_gene: TRBJ1-2; CDR3nt: TGTGCCAGCAGACCAAGACAGATTGGCTATGGCTACACCTTC; CDR3aa: CASRPRQIGYGYTF
abundance: NA; v_gene: TRBV10-3; len: 11; d_gene: NA; j_gene: TRBJ2-1; CDR3nt: TGTGCCATCATGGGGACTTATGAGCAGTTCTTC; CDR3aa: CAIMGTYEQFF
abundance: NA; v_gene: TRBV10-3; len: 18; d_gene: TRBD2; j_gene: TRBJ2-1; CDR3nt: TGTGCCATCAGTGACCCTCGGAGCCAGCGGGGCAGTAGGAATGAGCAGTTCTTC; CDR3aa: CAISDPRSQRGSRNEQFF
abundance: NA; v_gene: TRBV7-3; len: 18; d_gene: TRBD1; j_gene: TRBJ2-7; CDR3nt: TGTGCCAGCAGCTTAAGCCCTATGGGGACAGGGGGCGAAGGCGAGCAGTACTTC; CDR3aa: CASSLSPMGTGGEGEQYF
abundance: NA; v_gene: TRBV7-9; len: 19; d_gene: NA; j_gene: TRBJ2-6; CDR3nt: TGTGCCAGCAGCTTAGTTACAGAACTCATAAGCTCTGGGGCCAACGTCCTGACTTTC; CDR3aa: CASSLVTELISSGANVLTF
abundance: NA; v_gene: TRBV7-2; len: 13; d_gene: NA; j_gene: TRBJ2-1; CDR3nt: TGTGCCAGCAGCTTCAGGGGCTACAATGAGCAGTTCTTC; CDR3aa: CASSFRGYNEQFF
abundance: NA; v_gene: TRBV7-9; len: 16; d_gene: TRBD2; j_gene: TRBJ2-4; CDR3nt: TGTGCCAGCAGCTTTTTGAGCGGGGGGACCAAAAACATTCAGTACTTC; CDR3aa: CASSFLSGGTKNIQYF
abundance: NA; v_gene: TRBV19; len: 15; d_gene: TRBD1; j_gene: TRBJ2-7; CDR3nt: TGTGCCAGTAGTACGACAGGGGGCCCGGGGGGCGAGCAGTACTTC; CDR3aa: CASSTTGGPGGEQYF
abundance: NA; v_gene: TRBV5-4; len: 14; d_gene: TRBD1; j_gene: TRBJ2-1; CDR3nt: TGTGCCACCGATACCCACAGGGGAAGGAATGAGCAGTTCTTC; CDR3aa: CATDTHRGRNEQFF
abundance: NA; v_gene: TRBV6-5; len: 12; d_gene: NA; j_gene: TRBJ1-1; CDR3nt: TGTGCCACCAGATTTCATAACACTGAAGCTTTCTTT; CDR3aa: CATRFHNTEAFF
abundance: NA; v_gene: TRBV4-1; len: 16; d_gene: NA; j_gene: TRBJ1-5; CDR3nt: TGCGCCAGCAGCCAAGTTCCAGGGGATAGCAATCAGCCCCAGCATTTT; CDR3aa: CASSQVPGDSNQPQHF
abundance: once; v_gene: TRBV5-4; len: 15; d_gene: TRBD1; j_gene: TRBJ2-7; CDR3nt: TGTGCCAGCAGCTTAGGACAGGGAGGCCCCTACGAGCAGTACTTC; CDR3aa: CASSLGQGGPYEQYF
abundance: NA; v_gene: TRBV9; len: 16; d_gene: TRBD1; j_gene: TRBJ1-6; CDR3nt: TGTGCCAGCAGCGACGGACAGGGGGCATATAATTCACCCCTCCACTTT; CDR3aa: CASSDGQGAYNSPLHF
abundance: NA; v_gene: TRBV6-1; len: 15; d_gene: TRBD1; j_gene: TRBJ1-2; CDR3nt: TGTGCCAGCAGTGAATATGTGACAGGGGACTATGGCTACACCTTC; CDR3aa: CASSEYVTGDYGYTF
abundance: NA; v_gene: TRBV6-5; len: 15; d_gene: NA; j_gene: TRBJ2-2; CDR3nt: TGTGCCAGCAGGAAGGCGGGCGTGGGGACCGGGGAGCTGTTTTTT; CDR3aa: CASRKAGVGTGELFF
abundance: NA; v_gene: TRBV7-2; len: 13; d_gene: TRBD2; j_gene: TRBJ2-5; CDR3nt: TGTGCCAGCAGCTTTCTGCCAGGACTAGCGGGGTACTTC; CDR3aa: CASSFLPGLAGYF
abundance: NA; v_gene: TRBV29-1; len: 13; d_gene: TRBD1; j_gene: TRBJ1-1; CDR3nt: TGCAGCGTTGAGACAGGGATGGGCACTGAAGCTTTCTTT; CDR3aa: CSVETGMGTEAFF
abundance: few; v_gene: TRBV18; len: 13; d_gene: NA; j_gene: TRBJ1-2; CDR3nt: TGTGCCAGCTCCCAAACAGACAACTATGGCTACACCTTC; CDR3aa: CASSQTDNYGYTF
abundance: NA; v_gene: TRBV5-1; len: 14; d_gene: TRBD1; j_gene: TRBJ2-2; CDR3nt: TGCGCCAGCCGCCCAGGGGGAAACACCGGGGAGCTGTTTTTT; CDR3aa: CASRPGGNTGELFF
abundance: NA; v_gene: TRBV3-1/TRBV3-2; len: 12; d_gene: NA; j_gene: TRBJ1-2; CDR3nt: TGTGCCAGCAGCTTCGGAGACTATGGCTACACCTTC; CDR3aa: CASSFGDYGYTF
abundance: few; v_gene: TRBV6-1; len: 16; d_gene: TRBD1; j_gene: TRBJ1-5; CDR3nt: TGTGCCAGCAGTGAAGCGCGTCGGACAGGAAATCAGCCCCAGCATTTT; CDR3aa: CASSEARRTGNQPQHF
abundance: NA; v_gene: TRBV19; len: 17; d_gene: TRBD1; j_gene: TRBJ1-4; CDR3nt: TGTGCCAGTAGTATCCCCAACAGGGGGCGAACTAATGAAAAACTGTTTTTT; CDR3aa: CASSIPNRGRTNEKLFF
abundance: NA; v_gene: TRBV7-2; len: 14; d_gene: TRBD2; j_gene: TRBJ2-5; CDR3nt: TGTGCCAGCTCCTTAGCGGGGGCCCAAGAGACCCAGTACTTC; CDR3aa: CASSLAGAQETQYF
abundance: NA; v_gene: TRBV5-1; len: 16; d_gene: TRBD2; j_gene: TRBJ2-1; CDR3nt: TGCGCCAGCAGCTTGGTCCTAGCGGGGGCTGGGGGTGAGCAGTTCTTC; CDR3aa: CASSLVLAGAGGEQFF
abundance: NA; v_gene: TRBV5-1; len: 15; d_gene: TRBD1; j_gene: TRBJ2-5; CDR3nt: TGCGCCAGCAGCGTTCGACAGGGGGCCTGGGAGACCCAGTACTTC; CDR3aa: CASSVRQGAWETQYF
abundance: NA; v_gene: TRBV6-1; len: 13; d_gene: TRBD2; j_gene: TRBJ2-1; CDR3nt: TGTGCCAGCAGTGAAGGGGAGGGGAGTGAGCAGTTCTTC; CDR3aa: CASSEGEGSEQFF
abundance: once; v_gene: TRBV21-1; len: 16; d_gene: NA; j_gene: TRBJ2-3; CDR3nt: TGTGCCAGCAGCGATAAACAGGGGCGCCCCACAGATACGCAGTATTTT; CDR3aa: CASSDKQGRPTDTQYF
abundance: NA; v_gene: TRBV7-3; len: 16; d_gene: TRBD1; j_gene: TRBJ1-3; CDR3nt: TGTGCCAGCAGCGCATCCCGACAGGGGACTGGAAACACCATATATTTT; CDR3aa: CASSASRQGTGNTIYF